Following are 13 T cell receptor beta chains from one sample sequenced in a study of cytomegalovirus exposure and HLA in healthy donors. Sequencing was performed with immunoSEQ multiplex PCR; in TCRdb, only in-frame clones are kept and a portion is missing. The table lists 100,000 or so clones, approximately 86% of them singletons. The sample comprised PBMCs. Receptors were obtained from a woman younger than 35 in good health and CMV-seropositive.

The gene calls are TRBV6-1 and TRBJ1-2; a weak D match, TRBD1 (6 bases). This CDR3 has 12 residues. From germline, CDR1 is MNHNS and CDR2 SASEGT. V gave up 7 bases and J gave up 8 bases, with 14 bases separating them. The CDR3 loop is CASNFGQLGYTF. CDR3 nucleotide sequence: TGTGCCAGCAATTTCGGACAGTTAGGCTACACCTTC.

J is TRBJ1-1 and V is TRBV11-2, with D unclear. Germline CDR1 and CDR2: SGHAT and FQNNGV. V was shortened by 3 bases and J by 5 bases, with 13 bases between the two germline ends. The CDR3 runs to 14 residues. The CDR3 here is CASSLGLERTEAFF. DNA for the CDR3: TGTGCCAGCAGCTTGGGCCTGGAAAGAACTGAAGCTTTCTTT.

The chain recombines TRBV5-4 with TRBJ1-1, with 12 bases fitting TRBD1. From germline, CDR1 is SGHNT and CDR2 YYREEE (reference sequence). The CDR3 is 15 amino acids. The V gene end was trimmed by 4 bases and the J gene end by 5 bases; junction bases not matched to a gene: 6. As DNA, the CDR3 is TGTGCCAGCAGCGGGGGGACAGGGGGCAGGACTGAAGCTTTCTTT. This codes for CASSGGTGGRTEAFF. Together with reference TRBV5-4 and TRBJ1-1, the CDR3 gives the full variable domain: ETGVTQSPTHLIKTRGQQVTLRCSSQSGHNTVSWYQQALGQGPQFIFQYYREEENGRGNFPPRFSGLQFPNYSSELNVNALELDDSALYLCASSGGTGGRTEAFFGQGTRLTVV.

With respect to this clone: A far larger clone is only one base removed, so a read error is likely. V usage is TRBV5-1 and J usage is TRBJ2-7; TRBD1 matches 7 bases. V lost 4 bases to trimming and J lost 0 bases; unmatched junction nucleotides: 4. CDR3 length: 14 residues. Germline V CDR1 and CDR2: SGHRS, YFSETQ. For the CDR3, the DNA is TGCGCCAGCAGCGCCCGGGACAGCTCCTACGAGCAGTACTTC. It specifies CASSARDSSYEQYF.

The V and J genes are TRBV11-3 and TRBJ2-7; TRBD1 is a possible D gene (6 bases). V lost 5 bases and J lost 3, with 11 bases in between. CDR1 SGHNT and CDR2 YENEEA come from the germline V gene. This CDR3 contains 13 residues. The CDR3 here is CASSLGAVYEQYF. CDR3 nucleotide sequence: TGTGCCAGCAGCCTGGGGGCAGTCTACGAGCAGTACTTC. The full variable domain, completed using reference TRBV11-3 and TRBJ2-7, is EAGVVQSPRYKIIEKKQPVAFWCNPISGHNTLYWYLQNLGQGPELLIRYENEEAVDDSQLPKDRFSAERLKGVDSTLKIQPAELGDSAVYLCASSLGAVYEQYFGPGTRLTVT.

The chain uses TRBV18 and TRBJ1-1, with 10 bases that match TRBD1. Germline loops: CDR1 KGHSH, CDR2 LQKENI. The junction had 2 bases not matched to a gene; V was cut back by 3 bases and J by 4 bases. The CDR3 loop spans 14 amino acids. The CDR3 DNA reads TGTGCCAGCTCACCGGACAGGGGGGTCACTGAAGCTTTCTTT. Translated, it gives CASSPDRGVTEAFF.

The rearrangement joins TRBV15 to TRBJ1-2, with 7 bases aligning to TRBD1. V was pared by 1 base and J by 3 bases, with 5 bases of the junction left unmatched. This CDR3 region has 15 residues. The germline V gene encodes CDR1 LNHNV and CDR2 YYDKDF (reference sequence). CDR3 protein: CATSRGPGTDYGYTF. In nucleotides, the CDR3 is TGTGCCACCAGCAGAGGACCAGGGACAGACTATGGCTACACCTTC.

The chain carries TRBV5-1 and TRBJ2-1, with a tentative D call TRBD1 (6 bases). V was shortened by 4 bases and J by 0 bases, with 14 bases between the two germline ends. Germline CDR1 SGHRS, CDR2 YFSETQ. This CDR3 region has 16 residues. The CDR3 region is CASSPRDMSSYNEQFF. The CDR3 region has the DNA TGCGCCAGCAGCCCCCGGGACATGAGCTCCTACAATGAGCAGTTCTTC.

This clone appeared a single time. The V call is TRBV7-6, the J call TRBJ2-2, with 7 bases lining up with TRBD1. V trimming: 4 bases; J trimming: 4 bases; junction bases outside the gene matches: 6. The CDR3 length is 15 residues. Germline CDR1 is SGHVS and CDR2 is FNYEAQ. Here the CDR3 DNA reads TGTGCCAGCAGCTGGGGGACAGCCCCCACCGGGGAGCTGTTTTTT. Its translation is CASSWGTAPTGELFF.

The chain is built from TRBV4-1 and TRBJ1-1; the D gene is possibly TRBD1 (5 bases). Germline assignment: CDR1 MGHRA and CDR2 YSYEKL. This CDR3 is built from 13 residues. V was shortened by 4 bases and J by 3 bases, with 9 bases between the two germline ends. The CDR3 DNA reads TGCGCCAGCAGCCCTCGGGGGGACACTGAAGCTTTCTTT. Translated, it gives CASSPRGDTEAFF.

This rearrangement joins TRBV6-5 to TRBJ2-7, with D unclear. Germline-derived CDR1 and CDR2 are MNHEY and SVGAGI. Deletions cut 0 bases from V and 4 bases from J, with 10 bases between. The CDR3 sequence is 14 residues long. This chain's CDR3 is CASSYSGQRYEQYF. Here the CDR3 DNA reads TGTGCCAGCAGTTACTCGGGCCAACGTTACGAGCAGTACTTC.

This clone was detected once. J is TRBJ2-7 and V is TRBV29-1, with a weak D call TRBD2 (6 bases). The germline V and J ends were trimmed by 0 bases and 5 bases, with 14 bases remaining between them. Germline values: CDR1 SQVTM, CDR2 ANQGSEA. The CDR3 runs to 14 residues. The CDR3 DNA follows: TGCAGCGTTGAAGAGGAGGGAGGCCTCCACGAGCAGTACTTC. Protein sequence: CSVEEEGGLHEQYF.

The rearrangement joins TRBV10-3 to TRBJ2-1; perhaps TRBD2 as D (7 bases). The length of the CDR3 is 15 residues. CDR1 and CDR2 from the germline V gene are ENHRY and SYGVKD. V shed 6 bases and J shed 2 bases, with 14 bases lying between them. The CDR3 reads CAISGGGGAYNEQFF. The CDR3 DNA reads TGTGCCATCAGCGGCGGAGGGGGGGCCTACAATGAGCAGTTCTTC.